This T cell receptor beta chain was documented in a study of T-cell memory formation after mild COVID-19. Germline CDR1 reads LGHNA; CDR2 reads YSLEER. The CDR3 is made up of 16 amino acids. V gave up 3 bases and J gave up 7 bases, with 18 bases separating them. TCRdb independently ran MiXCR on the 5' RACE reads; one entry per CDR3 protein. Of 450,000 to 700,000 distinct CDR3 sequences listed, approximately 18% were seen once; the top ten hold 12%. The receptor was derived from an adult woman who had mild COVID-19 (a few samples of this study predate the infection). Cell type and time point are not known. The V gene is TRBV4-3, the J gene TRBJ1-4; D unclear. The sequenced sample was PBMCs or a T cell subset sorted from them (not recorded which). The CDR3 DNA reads TGCGCCAGCAGCCAGGGGTCAGCTCTTTTCGGTGAAAAACTGTTTTTT. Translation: CASSQGSALFGEKLFF.